Listed below are T cell receptor beta chains from one sample, sequenced in a study of T cell changes during pregnancy in multiple sclerosis. Method: immunoSEQ multiplex PCR; TCRdb's copy keeps in-frame clones and lacks some. The data hold under 80,000 clones, with 85% to 95% observed a single time. Sequenced here: peripheral blood, sampled before pregnancy. These receptors were taken from a female donor with multiple sclerosis, enrolled in a pregnancy study. The CDR3 runs from the conserved cysteine through the conserved F or W. The order of the fields is J gene, D gene, clone size, CDR3 length, V gene, CDR3 DNA, CDR3 protein. D genes are given only for firm matches. Size values are once, few and many counts, or a class for expanded clones, and some rows have none.

TRBJ2-2	TRBD2	.	16	TRBV14	TGTGCCAGCAGCCAGGTCGCTAGCGGGATCTCCGGGGAGCTGTTTTTT	CASSQVASGISGELFF
TRBJ2-7	.	.	13	TRBV4-3	TGCGCCAGCAGCCAACACAGGAGCTACGAGCAGTACTTC	CASSQHRSYEQYF
TRBJ2-2	TRBD2	.	14	TRBV28	TGTGCCACCGAGTTAGCGGGACGAACCGGGGAGCTGTTTTTT	CATELAGRTGELFF
TRBJ2-1	TRBD2	once	17	TRBV4-2	TGTGCCAGCAGCCAAGATGGGAACCTAGCGGGAGTCAATGAGCAGTTCTTC	CASSQDGNLAGVNEQFF
TRBJ2-3	.	.	15	TRBV19	TGTGCCAGTAGTATAGGGGGAGGCCCTATAGATACGCAGTATTTT	CASSIGGGPIDTQYF
TRBJ2-1	TRBD2	.	16	TRBV9	TGTGCCAGCAGCGTAAGGCGGGAGTCCACCTACAATGAGCAGTTCTTC	CASSVRRESTYNEQFF
TRBJ2-7	.	once	15	TRBV7-2	TGTGCCAGCAGCCTAAGGGCTAGCGACTCCTACGAGCAGTACTTC	CASSLRASDSYEQYF
TRBJ1-2	TRBD1	.	15	TRBV15	TGTGCCACCAGCAAAACAGGGGTCGGTAGCTATGGCTACACCTTC	CATSKTGVGSYGYTF
TRBJ2-3	TRBD2	.	16	TRBV19	TGTGCCAGTAGTTCCCGACTAGCGGAGAGCACAGATACGCAGTATTTT	CASSSRLAESTDTQYF
TRBJ2-7	.	.	12	TRBV11-2	TGTGCCAGCAGCTTTTCGGGGGACGAGCAGTACTTC	CASSFSGDEQYF
TRBJ2-5	TRBD2	.	16	TRBV11-3	TGTGCCAGCAGCCTTGGACTAGCGGGAGATTTGGAGACCCAGTACTTC	CASSLGLAGDLETQYF
TRBJ2-7	TRBD1	.	17	TRBV19	TGTGCCAGTAGTATACGGACAGGGGCGGGATTTTCCTACGAGCAGTACTTC	CASSIRTGAGFSYEQYF
TRBJ2-7	TRBD2	.	17	TRBV16	TGTGCCAGCAGCCAATCGCGGGGGTCCGGGGTGGCCTACGAGCAGTACTTC	CASSQSRGSGVAYEQYF
TRBJ2-7	TRBD1	once	15	TRBV11-2	TGTGCCAGCAGCCCGCGACAGGGGATGATCTACGAGCAGTACTTC	CASSPRQGMIYEQYF
TRBJ1-1	TRBD1	.	15	TRBV5-6	TGTGCCAGCAGCTTTGGGACAGGGGGTAACACTGAAGCTTTCTTT	CASSFGTGGNTEAFF
TRBJ2-5	TRBD2	.	14	TRBV25-1	TGTGCCAGCAGCCCGGGGGAGGGAAGGGGGACCCAGTACTTC	CASSPGEGRGTQYF
TRBJ2-3	TRBD2	.	12	TRBV7-2	TGTGCCAGCAGCTTAGAAGTAGCGGGGCAGTATTTT	CASSLEVAGQYF
TRBJ2-3	TRBD2	once	16	TRBV7-6	TGTGCCAGCAGCTTCGAGGATGGCGGGAGGAGAGATACGCAGTATTTT	CASSFEDGGRRDTQYF
TRBJ2-3	.	.	16	TRBV18	TGTGCCAGCTCACCACGTAAATCGGTAATCACAGATACGCAGTATTTT	CASSPRKSVITDTQYF
TRBJ1-1	.	.	12	TRBV14	TGTGCCAGCAGCCCGGGTTGGACTGAAGCTTTCTTT	CASSPGWTEAFF
TRBJ1-4	TRBD1	.	18	TRBV19	TGTGCCAGTAGTCCTCGGGGACAGGGGGCTGACACTAATGAAAAACTGTTTTTT	CASSPRGQGADTNEKLFF
TRBJ2-1	TRBD2	.	16	TRBV11-3	TGTGCCAGCAGCCTCCGGGGGGGGCGGACTTACAATGAGCAGTTCTTC	CASSLRGGRTYNEQFF
TRBJ1-3	.	.	14	TRBV10-3	TGTGCCATCAGTGACCAGGGAACTGGAAACACCATATATTTT	CAISDQGTGNTIYF
TRBJ1-3	TRBD1	.	16	TRBV5-1	TGCGCCAGCAGCTTGTCGGGACAGAGCTCTGGAAACACCATATATTTT	CASSLSGQSSGNTIYF
TRBJ2-5	.	.	13	TRBV7-2	TGTGCCAGCAGCCGCCGCACAACAGAGACCCAGTACTTC	CASSRRTTETQYF
TRBJ2-5	.	.	16	TRBV9	TGTGCCAGCAGCGTAGGGTCTACTAGCAGACAAGAGACCCAGTACTTC	CASSVGSTSRQETQYF
TRBJ1-2	.	.	12	TRBV14	TGTGCCAGCAGCCAAACAGTTTATGGCTACACCTTC	CASSQTVYGYTF
TRBJ1-1	.	.	12	TRBV28	TGTGCCAGCAGTTTACAGGGCACTGAAGCTTTCTTT	CASSLQGTEAFF
TRBJ2-1	.	.	11	TRBV2	TGTGCCAGCAGTGAGCGCAATGAGCAGTTCTTC	CASSERNEQFF
TRBJ1-2	.	.	13	TRBV2	TGTGCCAGCACTGACGCAGCTAACTATGGCTACACCTTC	CASTDAANYGYTF
TRBJ2-3	TRBD2	.	17	TRBV7-2	TGTGCCAGCAGCTTTCCAATATTAGCGGGAATGGAGGATACGCAGTATTTT	CASSFPILAGMEDTQYF
TRBJ1-2	.	.	13	TRBV27	TGTGCCAGCAGTTTCAGACAGAACTATGGCTACACCTTC	CASSFRQNYGYTF
TRBJ2-2	.	few	14	TRBV6-4	TGTGCCAGCAGTGTGGAGCCGAACACCGGGGAGCTGTTTTTT	CASSVEPNTGELFF
TRBJ2-6	TRBD1	.	18	TRBV28	TGTGCCAGCAGGGGCCGGGACAGGGTAACCTCTGGGGCCAACGTCCTGACTTTC	CASRGRDRVTSGANVLTF
TRBJ1-1	.	.	15	TRBV19	TGTGCCAGTAGTATAAACAGGGAGATGCCGGCTGAAGCTTTCTTT	CASSINREMPAEAFF
TRBJ2-7	.	.	13	TRBV2	TGTGCCAGCAAGAAGCGGGACATCTACGAGCAGTACTTC	CASKKRDIYEQYF
TRBJ2-3	TRBD1	.	15	TRBV7-2	TGTGCCAGCAGCTTAGCGGGACAGGGGTCAGATACGCAGTATTTT	CASSLAGQGSDTQYF
TRBJ2-7	TRBD2	.	13	TRBV2	TGTGCCAGCAGACTAGCGGGAGGGTACGAGCAGTACTTC	CASRLAGGYEQYF
TRBJ2-1	TRBD2	.	16	TRBV5-1	TGCGCCAGCAGCACAGGAGGGACTAGCGGTTACAATGAGCAGTTCTTC	CASSTGGTSGYNEQFF
TRBJ2-2	.	.	15	TRBV28	TGTGCCAGCAGTTTATTGGGGGCCGCTGCCGGGGAGCTGTTTTTT	CASSLLGAAAGELFF
TRBJ2-1	TRBD1	.	15	TRBV4-3	TGCGCCAGCAGCCAAAATGTCGGGACAGGGGGAGAGCAGTTCTTC	CASSQNVGTGGEQFF
TRBJ2-1	TRBD2	.	15	TRBV30	TGTGCCTGGATGGGACTAGCGGGGTCTTTGGGTGAGCAGTTCTTC	CAWMGLAGSLGEQFF
TRBJ2-7	TRBD2	few	16	TRBV4-3	TGCGCCAGCAGCCAAGGTCTAGCGGGAGTATCCTACGAGCAGTACTTC	CASSQGLAGVSYEQYF
TRBJ2-7	TRBD1	once	17	TRBV15	TGTGCCACCAGCAGAGATAGAGAGGGACAGCGATCCTACGAGCAGTACTTC	CATSRDREGQRSYEQYF
TRBJ2-5	.	.	13	TRBV14	TGTGCCAGCAGCGCGGGGACTTTTGAGACCCAGTACTTC	CASSAGTFETQYF
TRBJ2-5	.	.	15	TRBV18	TGTGCCAGCTCACCAGGCCAGGGGGGTAAAGAGACCCAGTACTTC	CASSPGQGGKETQYF
TRBJ2-7	.	.	13	TRBV10-3	TGTGCCATCAGCCCCGGGACTCTCCAGGAGCAGTACTTC	CAISPGTLQEQYF
TRBJ1-2	TRBD1	.	15	TRBV28	TGTGCCAGCACCCGCCCTGGGACAGCTAAGACTGGCTACACCTTC	CASTRPGTAKTGYTF
TRBJ1-3	.	.	15	TRBV28	TGTGCCAGCAGTTTGGGGGGTCAAGCTGGAAACACCATATATTTT	CASSLGGQAGNTIYF
TRBJ2-4	TRBD2	.	18	TRBV4-3	TGCGCCAGCAGCCAAGAGAGCGGGGGAGGGGGGCAGGAGAACATTCAGTACTTC	CASSQESGGGGQENIQYF
TRBJ2-4	TRBD1	.	14	TRBV5-5	TGTGCCAGCAGCTTAGGGGGCGCAGGAAACATTCAGTACTTC	CASSLGGAGNIQYF
TRBJ2-3	.	.	14	TRBV5-1	TGCGCCAGCAGAATTACACAGCCCACAGATACGCAGTATTTT	CASRITQPTDTQYF
TRBJ2-7	TRBD2	.	15	TRBV28	TGTGCCAGCAGAACCGGACTAGCGGGAGGCTACGAGCAGTACTTC	CASRTGLAGGYEQYF
TRBJ2-7	.	.	13	TRBV6-4	TGTGCCAGCAGTGATTTGGTTAGTAGCGAGCAGTACTTC	CASSDLVSSEQYF
TRBJ1-4	.	.	14	TRBV18	TGTGCCAGCTCAACCCAGTTTGCTAATGAAAAACTGTTTTTT	CASSTQFANEKLFF